This TCR beta chain was captured by sequencing in a study of cytomegalovirus exposure and HLA in healthy donors. Study-wide findings and caveats: In a later analysis, at a false discovery rate of 0.05, 17,000 or so TCR beta sequences were associated with HLA alleles. In an earlier analysis, about 87% or about 30%: the productive usage of most TCR beta V segments.

Worth noting for this clone: As yet, its antigen is unknown.

Primers: 60 Vbeta forward and 13 Jbeta reverse. Original processing notes: It was a later analysis that counted tens of millions of unique TCR beta chains, of which some 12 million were shared. Here immunoSEQ multiplex PCR was the method, and the copy in TCRdb shows in-frame clones only, minus some. The V and J calls and the clone size are those of that table, but D and trimming were determined from the DNA. This sample carries about 150,000 clones, 70% to 80% of them seen once, and the ten largest clones take 4%. Per germline, CDR1 GTSNPN and CDR2 SVGIG (reference sequence). The CDR3 loop spans 13 amino acids. With 0 bases removed from V and 7 bases from J, the gap between germline ends came to 10 bases.

What was sequenced was PBMCs. This sequence originates from a middle-aged woman in good health and CMV-seronegative. The rearrangement links TRBV30 to TRBJ1-5; D is perhaps TRBD1 (5 bases). The CDR3 region has the DNA TGTGCCTGGAGTGTCAGGGCGAGACAGCCCCAGCATTTT. This gives the protein CAWSVRARQPQHF. Full variable domain (outside the CDR3, taken from reference TRBV30 and TRBJ1-5): SQTIHQWPATLVQPVGSPLSLECTVEGTSNPNLYWYRQAAGRGLQLLFYSVGIGQISSEVPQNLSASRPQDRQFILSSKKLLLSDSGFYLCAWSVRARQPQHFGDGTRLSIL.